This TCR beta chain appears in the sequencing data of a study of early T cells in non-severe SARS-CoV-2 infection. Background on the study: The input, bulk RNA from unsorted whole blood, was sequenced, and chains were unpaired.

Study-wide points: Anti-spike CD8 specificities were favored by VDJdb matching, whose results missed private and CD4 specificities.

Unique molecular identifiers were attached to individual cDNA molecules. TCRdb ran MiXCR on the 5' RACE reads and lists one entry per CDR3 protein. Among about 73,000 distinct CDR3 sequences listed, about an eighth were seen once. To note about this clonotype: Antigen: not known.

The CDR3 contains 16 residues. V was shortened by 0 bases and J by 0 bases, with 9 bases between the two germline ends. CDR1 and CDR2 (germline): MGHRA, YSYEKL. The chain couples TRBV4-1 to TRBJ1-5; D remains ambiguous. The sample taken for sequencing was whole blood. The receptor was isolated from an adult who was a healthcare worker with PCR-confirmed SARS-CoV-2 infection or an uninfected control (not recorded which). This CDR3 reads CASSQDPGVSNQPQHF. The CDR3 DNA reads as TGCGCCAGCAGCCAAGATCCCGGGGTTAGCAATCAGCCCCAGCATTTT.